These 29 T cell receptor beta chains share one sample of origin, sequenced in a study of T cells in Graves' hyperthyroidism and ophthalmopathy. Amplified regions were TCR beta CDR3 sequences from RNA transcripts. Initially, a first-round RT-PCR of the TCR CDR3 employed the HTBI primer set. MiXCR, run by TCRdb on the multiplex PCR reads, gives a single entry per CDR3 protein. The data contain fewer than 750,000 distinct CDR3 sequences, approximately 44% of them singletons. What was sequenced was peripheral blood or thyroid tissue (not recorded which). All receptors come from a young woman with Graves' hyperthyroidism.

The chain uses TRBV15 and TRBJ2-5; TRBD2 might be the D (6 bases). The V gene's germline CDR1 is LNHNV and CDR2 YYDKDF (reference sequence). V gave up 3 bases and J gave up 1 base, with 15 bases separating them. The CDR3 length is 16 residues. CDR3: CATSSWRDTSQETQYF. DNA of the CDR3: TGTGCCACCAGCAGTTGGCGGGATACTAGCCAAGAGACCCAGTACTTC.

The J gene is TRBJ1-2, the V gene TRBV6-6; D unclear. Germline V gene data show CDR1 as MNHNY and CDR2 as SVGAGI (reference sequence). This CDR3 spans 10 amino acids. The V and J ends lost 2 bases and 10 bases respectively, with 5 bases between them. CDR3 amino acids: CASSYGSYTF. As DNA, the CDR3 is TGTGCCAGCAGTTACGGGTCCTACACCTTC.

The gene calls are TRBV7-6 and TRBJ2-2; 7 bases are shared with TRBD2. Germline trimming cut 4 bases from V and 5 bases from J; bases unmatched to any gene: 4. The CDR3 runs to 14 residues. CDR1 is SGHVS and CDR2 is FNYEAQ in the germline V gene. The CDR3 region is CASSSGEGTGELFF. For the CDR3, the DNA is TGTGCCAGCAGCTCTGGGGAGGGTACCGGGGAGCTGTTTTTT. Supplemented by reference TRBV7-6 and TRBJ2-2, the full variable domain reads GAGVSQSPRYKVTKRGQDVALRCDPISGHVSLYWYRQALGQGPEFLTYFNYEAQQDKSGLPNDRFSAERPEGSISTLTIQRTEQRDSAMYRCASSSGEGTGELFFGEGSRLTVL.

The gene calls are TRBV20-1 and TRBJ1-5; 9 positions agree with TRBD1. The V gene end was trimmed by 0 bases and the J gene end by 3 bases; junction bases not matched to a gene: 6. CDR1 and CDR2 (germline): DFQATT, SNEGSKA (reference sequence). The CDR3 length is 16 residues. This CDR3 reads CSARDRTGEDNQPQHF. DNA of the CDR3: TGCAGTGCTAGAGACCGGACAGGGGAGGACAATCAGCCCCAGCATTTT.

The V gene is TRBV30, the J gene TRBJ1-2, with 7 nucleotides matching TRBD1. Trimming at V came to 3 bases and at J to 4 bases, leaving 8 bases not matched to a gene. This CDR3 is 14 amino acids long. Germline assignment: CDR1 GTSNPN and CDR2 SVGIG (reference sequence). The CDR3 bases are TGTGCCTGGAGGAGGGGGCCAGGGAGCTATGGCTACACCTTC. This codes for CAWRRGPGSYGYTF.

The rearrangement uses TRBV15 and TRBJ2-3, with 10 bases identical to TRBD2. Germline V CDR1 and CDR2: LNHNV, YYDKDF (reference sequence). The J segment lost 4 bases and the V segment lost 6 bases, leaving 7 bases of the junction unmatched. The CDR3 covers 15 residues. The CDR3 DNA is TGTGCCACCAGAAGCGGGAGGGCCCCCGCAGATACGCAGTATTTT. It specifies CATRSGRAPADTQYF.

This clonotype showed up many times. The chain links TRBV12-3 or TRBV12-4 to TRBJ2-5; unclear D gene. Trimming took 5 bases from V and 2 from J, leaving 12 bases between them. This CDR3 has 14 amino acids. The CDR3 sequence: CASSVSGHQETQYF. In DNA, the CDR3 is TGTGCCAGCAGTGTCTCCGGGCATCAAGAGACCCAGTACTTC.

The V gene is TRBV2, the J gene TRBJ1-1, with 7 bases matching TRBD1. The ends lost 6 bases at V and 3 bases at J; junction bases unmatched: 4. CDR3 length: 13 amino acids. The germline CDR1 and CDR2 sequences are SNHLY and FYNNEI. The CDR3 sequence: CASRDDRDTEAFF. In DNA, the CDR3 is TGTGCCAGCAGAGACGACAGGGACACTGAAGCTTTCTTT.

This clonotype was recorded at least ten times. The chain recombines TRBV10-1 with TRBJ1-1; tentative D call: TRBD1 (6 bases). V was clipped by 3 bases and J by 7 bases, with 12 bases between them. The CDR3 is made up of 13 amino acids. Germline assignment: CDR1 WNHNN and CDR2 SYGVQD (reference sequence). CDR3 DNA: TGCGCCAGCAGTGACCCAGGGGCTGGTGAAGCTTTCTTT. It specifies CASSDPGAGEAFF.

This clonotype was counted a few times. CDR3 protein: CASQGAGGTEAFF. The CDR3 DNA follows: TGTGCCAGCCAGGGGGCAGGGGGCACTGAAGCTTTCTTT. This sequence joins TRBV2 and TRBJ1-1; 8 bases agree with TRBD1. Germline lookup yields CDR1 SNHLY and CDR2 FYNNEI. CDR3 length: 13 residues. The trim removed 8 bases at V and 4 bases at J, leaving 6 bases unmatched.

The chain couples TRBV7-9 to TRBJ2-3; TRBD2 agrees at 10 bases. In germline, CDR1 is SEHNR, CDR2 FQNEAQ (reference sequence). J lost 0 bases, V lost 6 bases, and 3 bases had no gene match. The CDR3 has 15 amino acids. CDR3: CASSRTSGSTDTQYF. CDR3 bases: TGTGCCAGCAGTCGGACTAGCGGTAGCACAGATACGCAGTATTTT.

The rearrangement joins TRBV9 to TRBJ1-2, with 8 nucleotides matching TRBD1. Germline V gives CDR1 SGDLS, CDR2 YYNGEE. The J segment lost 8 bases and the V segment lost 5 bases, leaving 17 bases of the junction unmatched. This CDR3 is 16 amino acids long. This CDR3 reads CASSADRNRGAKGYTF. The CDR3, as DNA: TGTGCCAGCAGTGCCGATCGGAACAGGGGGGCTAAAGGCTACACCTTC.

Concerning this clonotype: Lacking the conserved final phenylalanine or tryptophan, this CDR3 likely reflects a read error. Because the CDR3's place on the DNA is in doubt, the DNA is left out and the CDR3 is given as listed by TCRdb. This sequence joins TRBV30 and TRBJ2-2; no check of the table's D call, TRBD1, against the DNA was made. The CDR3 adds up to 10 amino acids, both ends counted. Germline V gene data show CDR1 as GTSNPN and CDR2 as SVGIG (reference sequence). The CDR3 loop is CAWSSDRGFS.

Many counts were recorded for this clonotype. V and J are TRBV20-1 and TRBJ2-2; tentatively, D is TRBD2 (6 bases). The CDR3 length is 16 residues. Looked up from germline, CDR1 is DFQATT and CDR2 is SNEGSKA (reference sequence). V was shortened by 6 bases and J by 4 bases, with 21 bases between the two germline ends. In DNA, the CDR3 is TGCAGTGCCCGAGATATGTCAGCGGGCGGCACCGGGGAGCTGTTTTTT. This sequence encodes CSARDMSAGGTGELFF.

The DNA of the CDR3 is TGTGCCAGTACGCTAGCGGGAGTGCCAGATACGCAGTATTTT. It encodes CASTLAGVPDTQYF. The chain carries TRBV19 and TRBJ2-3; 10 nucleotides line up with TRBD2. V lost 7 bases and J lost 4; bases outside the gene matches: 5. This CDR3 is built from 14 residues. Germline CDR1 and CDR2: LNHDA and SQIVND (reference sequence).

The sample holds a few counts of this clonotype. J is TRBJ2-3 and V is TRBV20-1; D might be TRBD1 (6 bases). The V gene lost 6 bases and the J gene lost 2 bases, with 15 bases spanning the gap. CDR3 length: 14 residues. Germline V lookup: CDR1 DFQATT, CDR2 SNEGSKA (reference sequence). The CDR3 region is CSALDRASTDTQYF. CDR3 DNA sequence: TGCAGTGCGCTGGACAGAGCTTCCACAGATACGCAGTATTTT.

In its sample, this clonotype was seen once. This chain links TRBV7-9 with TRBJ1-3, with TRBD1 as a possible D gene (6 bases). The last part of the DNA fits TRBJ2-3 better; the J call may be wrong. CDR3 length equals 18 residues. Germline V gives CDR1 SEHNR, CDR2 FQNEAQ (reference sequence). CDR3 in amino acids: CASSSPPEDSELTDTQYF. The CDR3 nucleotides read TGTGCCAGCAGCTCCCCTCCTGAGGACAGTGAGCTCACAGATACGCAGTATTTT.

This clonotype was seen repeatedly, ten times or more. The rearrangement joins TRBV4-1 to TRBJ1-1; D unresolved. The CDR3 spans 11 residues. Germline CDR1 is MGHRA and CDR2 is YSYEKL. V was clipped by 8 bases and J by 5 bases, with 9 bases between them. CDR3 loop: CASGRETEAFF. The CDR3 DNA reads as TGCGCCAGCGGGCGGGAGACTGAAGCTTTCTTT.

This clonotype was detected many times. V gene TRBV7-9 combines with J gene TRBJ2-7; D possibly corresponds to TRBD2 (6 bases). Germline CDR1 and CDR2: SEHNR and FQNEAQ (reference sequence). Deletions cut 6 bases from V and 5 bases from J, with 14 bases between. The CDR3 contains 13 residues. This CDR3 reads CASSPPWGDEQYF. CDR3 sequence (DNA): TGTGCCAGCAGTCCTCCTTGGGGGGACGAGCAGTACTTC.

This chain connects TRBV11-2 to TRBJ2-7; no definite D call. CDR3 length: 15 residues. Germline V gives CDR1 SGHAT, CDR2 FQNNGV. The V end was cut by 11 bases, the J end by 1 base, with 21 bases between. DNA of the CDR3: TGTGCCGGCAATAGTGTGGGCAGGAAATCCTACGAGCAGTACTTC. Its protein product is CAGNSVGRKSYEQYF.

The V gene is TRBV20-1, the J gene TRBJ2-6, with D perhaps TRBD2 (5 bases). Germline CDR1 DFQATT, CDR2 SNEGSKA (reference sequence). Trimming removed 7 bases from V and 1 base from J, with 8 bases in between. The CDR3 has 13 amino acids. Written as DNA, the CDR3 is TGCAGTGAACCGGGGTCTGGGGCCAACGTCCTGACTTTC. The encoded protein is CSEPGSGANVLTF.

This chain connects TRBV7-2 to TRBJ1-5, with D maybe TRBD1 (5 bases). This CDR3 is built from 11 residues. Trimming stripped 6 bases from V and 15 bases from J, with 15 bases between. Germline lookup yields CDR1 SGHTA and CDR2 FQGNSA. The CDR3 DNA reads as TGTGCCAGCAGTCCCGCGGGGCGCTGGCATTTT. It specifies CASSPAGRWHF. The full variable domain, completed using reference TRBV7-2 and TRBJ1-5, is GAGVSQSPSNKVTEKGKDVELRCDPISGHTALYWYRQSLGQGLEFLIYFQGNSAPDKSGLPSDRFSAERTGGSVSTLTIQRTQQEDSAVYLCASSPAGRWHFGDGTRLSIL.

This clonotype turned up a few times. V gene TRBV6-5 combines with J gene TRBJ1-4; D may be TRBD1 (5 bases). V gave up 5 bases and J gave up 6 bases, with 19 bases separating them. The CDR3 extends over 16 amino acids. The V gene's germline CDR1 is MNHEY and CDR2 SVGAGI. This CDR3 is CASSEWGSTIYEKLFF. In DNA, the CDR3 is TGTGCCAGCAGTGAATGGGGCAGTACGATATATGAAAAACTGTTTTTT.

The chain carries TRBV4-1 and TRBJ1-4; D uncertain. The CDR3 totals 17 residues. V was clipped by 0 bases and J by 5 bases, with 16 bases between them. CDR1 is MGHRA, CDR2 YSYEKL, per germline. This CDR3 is CASSQDGGRSLNEKLFF. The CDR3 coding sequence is TGCGCCAGCAGCCAAGATGGAGGGCGCTCATTAAATGAAAAACTGTTTTTT.

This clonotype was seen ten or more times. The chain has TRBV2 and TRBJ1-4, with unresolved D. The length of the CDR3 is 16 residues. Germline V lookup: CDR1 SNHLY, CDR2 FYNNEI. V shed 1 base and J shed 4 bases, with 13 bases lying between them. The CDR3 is CASSEVLKRSNEKLFF. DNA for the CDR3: TGTGCCAGCAGTGAAGTTCTTAAGAGGAGTAATGAAAAACTGTTTTTT.

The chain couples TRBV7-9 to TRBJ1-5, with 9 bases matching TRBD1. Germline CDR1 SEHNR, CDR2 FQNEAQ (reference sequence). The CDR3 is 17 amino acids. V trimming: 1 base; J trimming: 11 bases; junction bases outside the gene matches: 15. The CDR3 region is CASSLVGTGSDQETQHF. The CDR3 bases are TGTGCCAGCAGCTTAGTCGGGACAGGGTCCGATCAAGAGACCCAGCATTTT.

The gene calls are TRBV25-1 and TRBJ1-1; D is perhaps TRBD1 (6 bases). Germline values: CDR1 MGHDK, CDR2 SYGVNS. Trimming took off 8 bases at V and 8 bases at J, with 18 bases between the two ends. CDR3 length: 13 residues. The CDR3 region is CASVDVTGTEAFF. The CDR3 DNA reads TGTGCCAGCGTTGACGTTACCGGGACAGAAGCTTTCTTT. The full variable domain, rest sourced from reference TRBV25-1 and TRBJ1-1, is EADIYQTPRYLVIGTGKKITLECSQTMGHDKMYWYQQDPGMELHLIHYSYGVNSTEKGDLSSESTVSRIRTEHFPLTLESARPSHTSQYLCASVDVTGTEAFFGQGTRLTVV.

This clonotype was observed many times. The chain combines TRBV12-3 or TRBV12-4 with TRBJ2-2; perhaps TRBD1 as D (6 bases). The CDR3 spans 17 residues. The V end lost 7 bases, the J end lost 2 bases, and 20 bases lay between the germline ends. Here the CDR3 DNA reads TGTGCCAGCACCCTCCAAGGTCAGGGGTTAAACACCGGGGAGCTGTTTTTT. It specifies CASTLQGQGLNTGELFF.

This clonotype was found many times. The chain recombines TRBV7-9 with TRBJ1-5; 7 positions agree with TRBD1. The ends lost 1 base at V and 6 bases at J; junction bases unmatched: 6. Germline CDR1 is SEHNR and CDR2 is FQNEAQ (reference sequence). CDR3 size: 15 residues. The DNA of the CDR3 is TGTGCCAGCAGCTTAGATGGGGACAGTGGTCAGCCCCAGCATTTT. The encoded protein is CASSLDGDSGQPQHF.